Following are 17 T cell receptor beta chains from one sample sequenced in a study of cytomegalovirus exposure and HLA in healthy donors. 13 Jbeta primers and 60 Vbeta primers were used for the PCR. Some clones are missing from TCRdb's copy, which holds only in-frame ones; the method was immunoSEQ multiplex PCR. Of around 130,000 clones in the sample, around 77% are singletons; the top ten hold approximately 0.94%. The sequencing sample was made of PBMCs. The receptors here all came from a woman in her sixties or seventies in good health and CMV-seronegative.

CDR3 coding DNA: TGTGCCAGTAGTATCACAGGGGGCGCAACTAATGAAAAACTGTTTTTT. Protein sequence: CASSITGGATNEKLFF. The rearrangement joins TRBV19 to TRBJ1-4; TRBD1 aligns across 9 bases. CDR3 length: 16 amino acids. Germline values: CDR1 LNHDA, CDR2 SQIVND (reference sequence). V shed 3 bases and J 0 bases; nucleotides not matched to a gene: 2.

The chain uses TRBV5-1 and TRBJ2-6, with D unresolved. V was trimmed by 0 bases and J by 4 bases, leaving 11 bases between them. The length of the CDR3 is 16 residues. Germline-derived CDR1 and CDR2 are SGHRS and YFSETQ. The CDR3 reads CASSLVGSTGANVLTF. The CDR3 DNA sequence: TGCGCCAGCAGCTTGGTTGGCAGTACCGGGGCCAACGTCCTGACTTTC.

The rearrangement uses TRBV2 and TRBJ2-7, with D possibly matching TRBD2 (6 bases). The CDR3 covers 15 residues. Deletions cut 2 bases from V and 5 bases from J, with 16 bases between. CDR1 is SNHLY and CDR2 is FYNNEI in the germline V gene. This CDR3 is CASSERPTSNNEQYF. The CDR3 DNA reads TGTGCCAGCAGTGAACGCCCTACTAGCAACAACGAGCAGTACTTC.

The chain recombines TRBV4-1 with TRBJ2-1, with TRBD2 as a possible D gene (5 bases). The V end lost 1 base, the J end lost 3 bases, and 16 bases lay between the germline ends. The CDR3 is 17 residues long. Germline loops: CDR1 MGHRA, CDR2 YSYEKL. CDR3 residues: CASSQVGLRANYNEQFF. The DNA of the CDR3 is TGCGCCAGCAGCCAAGTAGGTTTGCGGGCAAACTACAATGAGCAGTTCTTC.

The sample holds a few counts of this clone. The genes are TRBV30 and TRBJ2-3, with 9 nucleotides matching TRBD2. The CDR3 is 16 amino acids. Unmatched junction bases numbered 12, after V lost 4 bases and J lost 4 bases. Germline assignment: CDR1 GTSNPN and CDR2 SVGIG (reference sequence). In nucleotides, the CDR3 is TGTGCCTGGACTCCTGTTAGCGGGGGAGGTGCAGATACGCAGTATTTT. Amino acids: CAWTPVSGGGADTQYF.

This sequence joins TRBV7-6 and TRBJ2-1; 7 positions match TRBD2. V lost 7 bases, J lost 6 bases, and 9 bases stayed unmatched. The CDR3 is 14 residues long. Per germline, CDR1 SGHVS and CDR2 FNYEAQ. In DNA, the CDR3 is TGTGCCAGCATAGGCGGGAGCCTGGTCAATGAGCAGTTCTTC. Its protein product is CASIGGSLVNEQFF.

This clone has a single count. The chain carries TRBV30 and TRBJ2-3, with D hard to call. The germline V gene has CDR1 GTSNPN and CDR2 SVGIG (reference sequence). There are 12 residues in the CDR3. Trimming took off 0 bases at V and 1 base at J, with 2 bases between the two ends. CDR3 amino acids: CAWSVGTDTQYF. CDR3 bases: TGTGCCTGGAGTGTCGGCACAGATACGCAGTATTTT.

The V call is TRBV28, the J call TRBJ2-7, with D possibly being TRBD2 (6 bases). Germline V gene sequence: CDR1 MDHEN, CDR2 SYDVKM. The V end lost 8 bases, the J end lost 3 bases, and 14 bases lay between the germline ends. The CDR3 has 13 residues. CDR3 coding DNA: TGTGCCAGCTCCGGGACTCCAAACTACGAGCAGTACTTC. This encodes CASSGTPNYEQYF.

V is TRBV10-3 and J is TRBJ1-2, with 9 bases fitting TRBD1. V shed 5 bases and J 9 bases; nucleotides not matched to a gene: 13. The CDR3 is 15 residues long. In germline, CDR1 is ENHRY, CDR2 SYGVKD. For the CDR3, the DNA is TGTGCCATCAGTCCTAGGACAGGGGACGCGTCAAGCTACACCTTC. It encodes CAISPRTGDASSYTF.

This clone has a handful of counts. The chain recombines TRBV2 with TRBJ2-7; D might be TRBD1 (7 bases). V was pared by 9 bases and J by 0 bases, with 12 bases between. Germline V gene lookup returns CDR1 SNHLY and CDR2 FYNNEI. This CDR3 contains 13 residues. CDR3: CARGGQSSYEQYF. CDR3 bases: TGTGCCAGGGGGGGACAGAGCTCCTACGAGCAGTACTTC.

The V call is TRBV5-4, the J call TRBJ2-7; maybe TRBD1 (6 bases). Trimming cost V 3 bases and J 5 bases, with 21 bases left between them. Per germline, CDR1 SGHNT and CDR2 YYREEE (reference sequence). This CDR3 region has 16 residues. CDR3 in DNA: TGTGCCAGCAGCTCACTTCAATGGGCAGGGACACACGAGCAGTACTTC. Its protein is CASSSLQWAGTHEQYF.

The CDR3 DNA reads TGTGCCAGCAGCCAAGGGCAGACTAATGAAAAACTGTTTTTT. It yields the protein CASSQGQTNEKLFF. The chain is built from TRBV4-2 and TRBJ1-4; the D is unclear. The germline V and J ends were trimmed by 1 base and 2 bases, with 5 bases remaining between them. The CDR3 is made up of 14 amino acids. Germline V CDR1 and CDR2: LGHNA, YNFKEQ.

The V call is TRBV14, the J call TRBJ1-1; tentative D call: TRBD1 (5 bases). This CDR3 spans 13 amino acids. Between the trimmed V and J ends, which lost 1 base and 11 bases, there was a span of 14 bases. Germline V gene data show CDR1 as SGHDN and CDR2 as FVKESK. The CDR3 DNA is TGTGCCAGCAGCCAAGCACGGACAACCGCCGCTTTCTTT. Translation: CASSQARTTAAFF.

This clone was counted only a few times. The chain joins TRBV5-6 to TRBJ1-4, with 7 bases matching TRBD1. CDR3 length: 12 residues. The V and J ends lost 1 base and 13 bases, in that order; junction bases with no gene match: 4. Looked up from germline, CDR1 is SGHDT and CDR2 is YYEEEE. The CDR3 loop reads CASSLWQGGLFF. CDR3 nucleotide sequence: TGTGCCAGCAGCTTGTGGCAGGGGGGACTGTTTTTT.

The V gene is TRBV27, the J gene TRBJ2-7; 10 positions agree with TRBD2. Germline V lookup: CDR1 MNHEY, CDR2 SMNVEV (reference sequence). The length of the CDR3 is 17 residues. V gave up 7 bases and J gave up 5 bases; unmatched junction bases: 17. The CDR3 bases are TGTGCCAGCACCCCCCAAAGCGGGAGGGCCCTTATCCACGAGCAGTACTTC. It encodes CASTPQSGRALIHEQYF.

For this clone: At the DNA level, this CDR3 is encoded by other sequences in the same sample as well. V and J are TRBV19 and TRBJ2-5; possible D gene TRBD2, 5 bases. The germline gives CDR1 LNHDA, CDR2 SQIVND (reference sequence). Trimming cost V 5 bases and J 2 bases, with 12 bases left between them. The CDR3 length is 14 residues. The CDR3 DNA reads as TGTGCCAGTAGTTCCTCTGGCGGGCAAGAGACCCAGTACTTC. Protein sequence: CASSSSGGQETQYF.

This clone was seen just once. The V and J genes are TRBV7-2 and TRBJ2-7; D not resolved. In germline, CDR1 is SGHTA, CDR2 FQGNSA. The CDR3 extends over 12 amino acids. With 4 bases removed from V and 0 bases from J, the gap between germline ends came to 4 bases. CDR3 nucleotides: TGTGCCAGCAGCTCCTTCTCCTACGAGCAGTACTTC. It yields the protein CASSSFSYEQYF. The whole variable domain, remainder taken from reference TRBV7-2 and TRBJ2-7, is GAGVSQSPSNKVTEKGKDVELRCDPISGHTALYWYRQSLGQGLEFLIYFQGNSAPDKSGLPSDRFSAERTGGSVSTLTIQRTQQEDSAVYLCASSSFSYEQYFGPGTRLTVT.